This TCR beta chain was obtained from a study of blood T cell repertoires in COVID-19. Study in general: Some COVID-19 samples were acute and others convalescent; all came from the United States, Italy and Spain. Sources were T cells, B-cell-depleted T cells, or PBMCs; the material itself was cDNA or gDNA.

CDR1 and CDR2 from the germline V gene are LGHNA and YNFKEQ. This CDR3 is 14 amino acids long. V was pared by 6 bases and J by 2 bases, with 7 bases of the junction left unmatched. Under the authors' procedure: Amplifying reference gene primers gave estimates of nucleated cell counts. Here immunoSEQ multiplex PCR was the method, and the copy in TCRdb shows in-frame clones only, minus some. V and J calls and clone size are those listed in that table; D and trimming were worked out from the DNA. Found here are approximately 350,000 clones, about nine tenths of them singletons; the top ten hold about 6%. During active infection, Seattle patients enrolled and were then monitored through disease.

This rearrangement joins TRBV4-2 to TRBJ2-7, with 7 bases fitting TRBD2. The clonotype originates from a woman aged 45-65 years with COVID-19, enrolled during active disease. Sample: peripheral blood. The CDR3 DNA sequence: TGTGCCAGCAGTCAACTAGCGCCTACCTACGAGCAGTACTTC. Translating it yields CASSQLAPTYEQYF.